What follows is one T cell receptor (beta chain) and its context. Its antigen is not identified. The data originate from a study of cytomegalovirus exposure and HLA in healthy donors. General study results and limits: A list of about 160 TCR beta chains associated with cytomegalovirus was given. A later analysis showed that HLA-associated TCR beta chains had undergone more clonal expansion than equally common others.

Each donor was healthy, and each was a bone marrow donor. The study ran its PCR with 60 Vbeta and 13 Jbeta primers. Using immunoSEQ multiplex PCR, the repertoire was profiled, and TCRdb retains in-frame clones only, with some absent. The sample holds more than 150,000 clones, roughly 80% seen once. Trimming removed 4 bases from V and 3 bases from J, with 13 bases in between. Germline CDR1 SGHRS, CDR2 YFSETQ. The CDR3 totals 14 residues. The sequenced material came from PBMCs. The receptor comes from a boy under 18 in good health and CMV-seronegative. The chain couples TRBV5-1 to TRBJ1-1, with a possible D match to TRBD1 (6 bases). As DNA, the CDR3 is TGCGCCAGCAGCCCAGGGACACGCTACACTGAAGCTTTCTTT. Its protein product is CASSPGTRYTEAFF.